The 25 T cell receptor beta chains below were found in one sample sequenced in a study of T-cell memory formation after mild COVID-19. MiXCR, applied by TCRdb to the 5' RACE reads, yields one record per CDR3 protein. The table shows a few hundred thousand distinct CDR3 sequences, with 9.4% occurring only once. Sample: PBMCs or a T cell subset sorted from them (not recorded which). These receptors were taken from a man aged 18 to 30 who had mild COVID-19 (a few samples of this study predate the infection). Cell type and time point are not known.

This clonotype was counted ten times or more. The chain recombines TRBV12-3 or TRBV12-4 with TRBJ2-3, with TRBD1 matching 8 bases. This CDR3 region has 16 residues. Trimming removed 5 bases from V and 5 bases from J; junction bases left unmatched: 12. In nucleotides, the CDR3 is TGTGCCAGCAGTCCCCCGCGACAGGGGACTGGAGATACGCAGTATTTT. Translation: CASSPPRQGTGDTQYF.

This clonotype was counted between two and nine times. The gene calls are TRBV19 and TRBJ1-1, with 10 bases that match TRBD1. V lost 8 bases to trimming and J lost 1 base; unmatched junction nucleotides: 1. The CDR3 totals 13 residues. Germline lookup yields CDR1 LNHDA and CDR2 SQIVND (reference sequence). The CDR3 region has the DNA TGTGCCAGTGGACAGGGGGGGAACACTGAAGCTTTCTTT. Translated, it gives CASGQGGNTEAFF.

At least ten counts were recorded for this clonotype. V usage is TRBV12-3 or TRBV12-4 and J usage is TRBJ2-3; D is perhaps TRBD1 or TRBD2 (6 bases each). V lost 4 bases and J 6 bases, leaving 14 bases between the germline ends. The CDR3 has 14 residues. The CDR3 is CASSSGEVVDTQYF. The CDR3 DNA sequence: TGTGCCAGCAGTTCAGGGGAGGTCGTGGATACGCAGTATTTT.

The rearrangement links TRBV4-3 to TRBJ1-1; D is possibly TRBD1 (5 bases). CDR1 is LGHNA, CDR2 YSLEER, per germline. Trimming stripped 1 base from V and 1 base from J, with 16 bases between. CDR3 length: 17 residues. CDR3: CASSQGLWDQGNTEAFF. CDR3 sequence (DNA): TGCGCCAGCAGCCAAGGACTTTGGGACCAGGGGAACACTGAAGCTTTCTTT.

This clonotype was seen a few times. This chain connects TRBV9 to TRBJ2-3; D gene ambiguous. V was shortened by 0 bases and J by 0 bases, with 8 bases between the two germline ends. The CDR3 runs to 15 residues. Germline CDR1 and CDR2: SGDLS and YYNGEE. The CDR3 DNA is TGTGCCAGCAGCGTAGATATCGTAAGCACAGATACGCAGTATTTT. The encoded protein is CASSVDIVSTDTQYF.

A few counts support this clonotype. The chain carries TRBV5-1 and TRBJ2-1, with 14 bases that match TRBD2. CDR3 length: 18 amino acids. The J segment lost 4 bases and the V segment lost 0 bases, leaving 6 bases of the junction unmatched. Per germline, CDR1 SGHRS and CDR2 YFSETQ. The CDR3 DNA is TGCGCCAGCAGCTTGGTCGCGACTAGCGGGGGGGCTTACAATGAGCAGTTCTTC. Encoded protein: CASSLVATSGGAYNEQFF.

This clonotype appeared a few times. V usage is TRBV7-8 and J usage is TRBJ2-3; D is unresolved. Germline values: CDR1 SGHVS, CDR2 FQNEAQ. This CDR3 is built from 14 residues. V lost 2 bases to trimming and J lost 2 bases, with 8 bases between them. The CDR3 loop is CASSLSPATDTQYF. CDR3 nucleotides: TGTGCCAGCAGCTTAAGCCCAGCCACAGATACGCAGTATTTT. The complete variable domain, with remaining parts taken from reference TRBV7-8 and TRBJ2-3, reads GAGVSQSPRYKVAKRGQDVALRCDPISGHVSLFWYQQALGQGPEFLTYFQNEAQLDKSGLPSDRFFAERPEGSVSTLKIQRTQQEDSAVYLCASSLSPATDTQYFGPGTRLTVL.

This clonotype has more than one count but fewer than ten. The chain is built from TRBV11-2 and TRBJ2-7; D remains unclear. This CDR3 has 14 amino acids. Germline-derived CDR1 and CDR2 are SGHAT and FQNNGV. The V and J ends lost 4 bases and 3 bases respectively, with 13 bases between them. The CDR3 DNA follows: TGTGCCAGCAGCTCCCTGGGCGGAAACTACGAGCAGTACTTC. Amino acid sequence: CASSSLGGNYEQYF.

The chain recombines TRBV3-1 with TRBJ2-3, with 7 bases fitting TRBD1. This CDR3 is 16 amino acids long. Looked up from germline, CDR1 is LGHDT and CDR2 is YNNKEL (reference sequence). The J segment lost 2 bases and the V segment lost 4 bases, leaving 9 bases of the junction unmatched. CDR3 sequence reads: CASSPRQGTFTDTQYF. The CDR3 DNA reads TGTGCCAGCAGCCCGCGACAGGGCACCTTCACAGATACGCAGTATTTT.

There are a few counts of this clonotype. This sequence joins TRBV27 and TRBJ2-3, with D unresolved. CDR1 and CDR2 from the germline V gene are MNHEY and SMNVEV (reference sequence). The CDR3 runs to 10 residues. Trimming cost V 10 bases and J 2 bases, with 4 bases left between them. The CDR3 is CATYTDTQYF. The CDR3 DNA follows: TGTGCCACCTACACAGATACGCAGTATTTT.

This clonotype was counted many times. The gene calls are TRBV20-1 and TRBJ2-4; possibly TRBD1 or TRBD2 for D (5 bases each). V was clipped by 5 bases and J by 9 bases, with 23 bases between them. In germline, CDR1 is DFQATT, CDR2 SNEGSKA (reference sequence). The length of the CDR3 is 15 residues. As DNA, the CDR3 is TGCAGTGCTCCCAGGGAGTCGGGTACCCCAGCCATTCAGTACTTC. Translation gives CSAPRESGTPAIQYF.

This clonotype came up many times. This rearrangement joins TRBV5-5 to TRBJ2-5; TRBD1 is a possible D gene (6 bases). The V end was cut by 1 base, the J end by 2 bases, with 12 bases between. This CDR3 contains 15 residues. CDR1 is SGHKS and CDR2 is YYEKEE in the germline V gene (reference sequence). The CDR3 region has the DNA TGTGCCAGCAGCTTGTCTCCAGGGGCACAAGAGACCCAGTACTTC. This translates into CASSLSPGAQETQYF. Combining the CDR3 with reference TRBV5-5 and TRBJ2-5 gives the whole variable domain DAGVTQSPTHLIKTRGQQVTLRCSPISGHKSVSWYQQVLGQGPQFIFQYYEKEERGRGNFPDRFSARQFPNYSSELNVNALLLGDSALYLCASSLSPGAQETQYFGPGTRLLVL.

The chain carries TRBV6-1 and TRBJ1-2; TRBD1 is a possible D gene (5 bases). Germline V lookup: CDR1 MNHNS, CDR2 SASEGT. CDR3 length equals 15 residues. The V gene lost 3 bases and the J gene lost 8 bases, with 19 bases spanning the gap. The CDR3 nucleotides read TGTGCCAGCAGTGACCGGGGAGCGGGGCTTCGCGGCTACACCTTC. Protein product: CASSDRGAGLRGYTF.

This clonotype has at least ten counts. The rearrangement links TRBV4-3 to TRBJ2-7; D remains unclear. Germline V gene data show CDR1 as LGHNA and CDR2 as YSLEER. The CDR3 loop spans 14 amino acids. Between the trimmed V and J ends, which lost 1 base and 3 bases, there was a span of 10 bases. CDR3 sequence (DNA): TGCGCCAGCAGCCAAGCCCGCGGCAGCTACGAGCAGTACGTC. This gives the protein CASSQARGSYEQYV.

The sample holds a few counts of this clonotype. The V and J genes are TRBV4-1 and TRBJ2-2; the D is unclear. The CDR3 consists of 14 residues. Trimming shortened V by 1 base and J by 2 bases, and 5 bases separated the two germline ends. Germline values: CDR1 MGHRA, CDR2 YSYEKL. The CDR3 here is CASSQAYNTGELFF. For the CDR3, the DNA is TGCGCCAGCAGCCAAGCGTACAACACCGGGGAGCTGTTTTTT.

V and J are TRBV4-3 and TRBJ1-2; 8 bases line up with TRBD1. Unmatched junction bases numbered 5, after V lost 1 base and J lost 4 bases. CDR1 is LGHNA, CDR2 YSLEER, per germline. The CDR3 is 15 residues long. Here the CDR3 DNA reads TGCGCCAGCAGCCAAGGCGCAGGGGGCGCCTATGGCTACACCTTC. It encodes CASSQGAGGAYGYTF.

V is TRBV7-2 and J is TRBJ1-3; D ambiguous. Trimming took 4 bases from V and 2 from J, leaving 9 bases between them. The CDR3 contains 14 residues. Germline V gene data show CDR1 as SGHTA and CDR2 as FQGNSA. The chain's CDR3 is CASSSLAAGNTIYF. CDR3 nucleotide sequence: TGTGCCAGCAGCTCCCTGGCAGCTGGAAACACCATATATTTT.

The chain recombines TRBV24-1 with TRBJ1-1; D gene ambiguous. The germline V gene encodes CDR1 KGHDR and CDR2 SFDVKD. The CDR3 loop spans 12 amino acids. V was pared by 10 bases and J by 1 base, with 9 bases between. CDR3 in DNA: TGTGCCACGGAGGAGGGGAACACTGAAGCTTTCTTT. Protein sequence: CATEEGNTEAFF.

This clonotype has at least ten counts. The chain uses TRBV7-2 and TRBJ2-2, with no clear D. Per germline, CDR1 SGHTA and CDR2 FQGNSA. The germline V and J ends were trimmed by 7 bases and 3 bases, with 15 bases remaining between them. The CDR3 has 15 residues. CDR3 nucleotide sequence: TGTGCCAGCACCCCGAGGCCCACAGACACCGGGGAGCTGTTTTTT. Translation gives CASTPRPTDTGELFF.

This chain links TRBV12-5 with TRBJ1-6; D not certain. The CDR3 sequence is 13 residues long. Germline V lookup: CDR1 LGHNT, CDR2 FRNRAP. Trimming took 1 base from V and 11 from J, leaving 9 bases between them. The CDR3: CASGLEVGAPLHF. CDR3 coding DNA: TGTGCTAGTGGTTTGGAAGTCGGGGCACCCCTCCACTTT.

The chain carries TRBV4-3 and TRBJ2-2; 8 nucleotides agree with TRBD2. After removal of 1 base from V and 5 bases from J, the junction contained 6 bases not matched to a gene. Germline CDR1 is LGHNA and CDR2 is YSLEER. The CDR3 is made up of 16 amino acids. CDR3 residues: CASSQVGLAPTGELFF. CDR3 DNA sequence: TGCGCCAGCAGCCAAGTAGGACTAGCCCCGACCGGGGAGCTGTTTTTT.

V and J are TRBV7-8 and TRBJ2-3; 7 positions agree with TRBD2. The length of the CDR3 is 16 residues. CDR1 is SGHVS, CDR2 FQNEAQ, per germline. After removal of 2 bases from V and 1 base from J, the junction contained 6 bases not matched to a gene. CDR3 nucleotide sequence: TGTGCCAGCAGCTTACCGGGGGGAACGGGCACAGATACGCAGTATTTT. As protein: CASSLPGGTGTDTQYF. Drawing the rest from reference TRBV7-8 and TRBJ2-3, the complete variable domain is GAGVSQSPRYKVAKRGQDVALRCDPISGHVSLFWYQQALGQGPEFLTYFQNEAQLDKSGLPSDRFFAERPEGSVSTLKIQRTQQEDSAVYLCASSLPGGTGTDTQYFGPGTRLTVL.

V usage is TRBV15 and J usage is TRBJ2-2, with TRBD1 matching 9 bases. This CDR3 is 16 amino acids long. Unmatched junction bases numbered 11, after V lost 5 bases and J lost 7 bases. Germline V CDR1 and CDR2: LNHNV, YYDKDF (reference sequence). Here the CDR3 DNA reads TGTGCCACCAGCCATCCGGGACAGGGATCTGTCGGGGAGCTGTTTTTT. It codes for CATSHPGQGSVGELFF.

The chain uses TRBV9 and TRBJ2-1; 7 bases align to TRBD1. Germline trimming cut 7 bases from V and 8 bases from J; bases unmatched to any gene: 9. The CDR3 is 13 residues long. CDR1 is SGDLS and CDR2 is YYNGEE in the germline V gene. Written as DNA, the CDR3 is TGTGCCAGCGGACAGGACGCCCTATATGAGCAGTTCTTC. Translation: CASGQDALYEQFF.

The table lists this clonotype with many counts. V usage is TRBV12-3 or TRBV12-4 and J usage is TRBJ1-2; D is possibly TRBD1 (5 bases). The CDR3 extends over 14 amino acids. V shed 3 bases and J shed 3 bases, with 11 bases lying between them. CDR3 coding DNA: TGTGCCAGCAGTTTTGGGGGTTCCCACTATGGCTACACCTTC. Translating it yields CASSFGGSHYGYTF.